The clone carrying this T cell receptor (beta chain) was counted a few times. Its antigen is currently unknown. The junction and the germline gene differ at one end; a read error may be behind it. The CDR3 consists of 15 residues. Germline V lookup: CDR1 DFQATT, CDR2 SNEGSKA (reference sequence). The entry originates in a study of tumor-infiltrating lymphocytes in glioblastoma multiforme. Findings and caveats of the study: Detected clone frequencies may not reflect cell counts, being RNA-based. The T cells in this sample were not sorted into functional subsets.

Three nested ARM-PCR rounds with V-beta and C-beta primers built TCRB libraries. Input was roughly 0.54 ug total RNA, reverse-transcribed with a C-beta primer. Each CDR3 protein is one row after TCRdb ran MiXCR on the multiplex PCR reads. The table lists tens of thousands of distinct CDR3 sequences, approximately 60% of them singletons. Sequenced sample: brain tumor tissue. This receptor was taken from a male donor with glioblastoma. The genes are TRBV20-1 and TRBJ2-7, with D hard to call. CDR3 sequence (DNA): TGCTGTGCTAGAGGTTCCCACGTTCTAACCTACGAGCAGTACTTC. It yields the protein CCARGSHVLTYEQYF.